This record looks at one TCR beta chain sequence and its context. The sample belongs to a study of blood T cell repertoires in COVID-19. Study background: T cells, B-cell-depleted T cells, or PBMCs provided the cDNA or gDNA that served as material.

With 6 bases removed from V and 1 base from J, the gap between germline ends came to 10 bases. Germline V gives CDR1 MNHEY, CDR2 SVGAGI. This CDR3 comprises 13 residues. Participants had their cohort set by participant-reported clinical history. Recovery among Cohort 3 donors was established by two negative PCRs, clearance, or symptom resolution. Per the study methods: Quantification of nucleated cells was approximated via reference gene primer amplification. The data were produced by immunoSEQ multiplex PCR, yet TCRdb's version contains in-frame clones alone and is incomplete. The V and J calls and clone size come from that table; D and trimming were worked out from the DNA. The table records 400,000 to 450,000 clones, roughly nine tenths of them present only once.

The chain has TRBV6-5 and TRBJ2-7; D possibly corresponds to TRBD2 (6 bases). Sequencing was performed on PBMCs or T cells enriched from blood (not recorded which). The TCR was taken from a man younger than 40 who had recovered from COVID-19. The CDR3 region is CASRAGSSYEQYF. CDR3 in DNA: TGTGCCAGCAGGGCCGGGAGTTCCTACGAGCAGTACTTC.